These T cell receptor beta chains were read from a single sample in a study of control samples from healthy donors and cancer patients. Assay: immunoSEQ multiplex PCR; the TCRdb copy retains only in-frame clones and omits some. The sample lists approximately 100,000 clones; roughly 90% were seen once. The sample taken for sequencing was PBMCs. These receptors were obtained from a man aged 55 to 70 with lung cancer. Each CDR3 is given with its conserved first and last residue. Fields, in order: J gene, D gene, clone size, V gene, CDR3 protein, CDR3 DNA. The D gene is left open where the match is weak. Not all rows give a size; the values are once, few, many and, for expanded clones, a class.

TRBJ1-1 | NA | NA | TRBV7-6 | CASSLEPPAKPAPGEAFF | TGTGCCAGCAGCTTAGAGCCCCCGGCGAAACCTGCACCCGGTGAAGCTTTCTTT
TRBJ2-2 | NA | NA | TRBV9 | CASSVGGFTGELFF | TGTGCCAGCAGCGTAGGAGGGTTCACCGGGGAGCTGTTTTTT
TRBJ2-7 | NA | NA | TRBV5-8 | CASSPGFDAGSSYEQYF | TGTGCCAGCAGCCCCGGGTTCGATGCAGGTTCCTCCTACGAGCAGTACTTC
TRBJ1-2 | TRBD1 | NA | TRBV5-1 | CASSPSAGGSRWAYGYTF | TGCGCCAGCAGCCCCTCGGCAGGGGGCAGCCGTTGGGCCTATGGCTACACCTTC
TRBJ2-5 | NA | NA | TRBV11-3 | CASSSGLTETQYF | TGTGCCAGCAGTTCGGGCTTGACAGAGACCCAGTACTTC
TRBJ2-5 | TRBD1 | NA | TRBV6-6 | CASTLPGQGLETQYF | TGTGCCAGCACCCTCCCGGGACAGGGGCTGGAGACCCAGTACTTC
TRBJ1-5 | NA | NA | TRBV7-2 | CASSLVKNQPQHF | TGTGCCAGCAGCTTAGTTAAAAATCAGCCCCAGCATTTT
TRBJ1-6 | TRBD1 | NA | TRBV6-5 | CASRGTANNSPLHF | TGTGCCAGCAGGGGGACAGCGAATAATTCACCCCTCCACTTT
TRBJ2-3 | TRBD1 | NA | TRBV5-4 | CASSLRQGTDTQYF | TGTGCCAGCAGTTTACGACAGGGGACAGATACGCAGTATTTT
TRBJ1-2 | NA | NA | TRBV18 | CASSPQPTDGYTF | TGTGCCAGCTCACCACAACCGACAGATGGCTACACCTTC
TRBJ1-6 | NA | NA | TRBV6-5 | CASRGSAQSPLHF | TGTGCCAGCAGGGGTTCCGCCCAATCACCCCTCCACTTT
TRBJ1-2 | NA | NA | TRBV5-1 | CASSSNGQQSYGYTF | TGCGCCAGCAGCTCTAACGGGCAGCAGAGCTATGGCTACACCTTC
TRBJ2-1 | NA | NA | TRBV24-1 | CVTSDLQGPGDEQFF | TGTGTCACCAGTGATCTCCAGGGCCCGGGGGATGAGCAGTTCTTC
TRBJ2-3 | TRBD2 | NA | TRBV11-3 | CASRRLAEITDTQYF | TGTGCCAGCAGGCGACTAGCGGAGATCACAGATACGCAGTATTTT
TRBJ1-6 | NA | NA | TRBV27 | CASSLEAYSPLHF | TGTGCCAGCTCACTCGAGGCATATTCACCCCTCCACTTT
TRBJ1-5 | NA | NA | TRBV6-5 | CASRSGLYSNQPQHF | TGTGCCAGCAGATCGGGCCTCTATAGCAATCAGCCCCAGCATTTT
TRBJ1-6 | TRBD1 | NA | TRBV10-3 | CAIRTDRGGGHSPLHF | TGTGCCATCAGGACCGACAGGGGAGGAGGACATTCACCCCTCCACTTT
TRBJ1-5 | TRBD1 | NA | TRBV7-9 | CASSLAPRGGSQPQHF | TGTGCCAGCAGCTTAGCCCCGAGAGGGGGCAGTCAGCCCCAGCATTTT
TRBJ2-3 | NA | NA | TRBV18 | CASSPRGMATDTQYF | TGTGCCAGCTCACCAAGAGGGATGGCCACAGATACGCAGTATTTT
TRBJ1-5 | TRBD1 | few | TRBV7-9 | CASSDGQGLSNQPQHF | TGTGCCAGCAGCGACGGACAGGGGTTAAGCAATCAGCCCCAGCATTTT
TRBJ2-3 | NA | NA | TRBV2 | CASTVAGQSTDTQYF | TGTGCCAGCACGGTCGCGGGCCAGAGCACAGATACGCAGTATTTT
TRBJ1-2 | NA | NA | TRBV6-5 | CASGSDVNYGYTF | TGTGCCAGCGGGAGTGATGTTAACTATGGCTACACCTTC
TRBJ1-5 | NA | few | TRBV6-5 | CASSLMAGGNQPQHF | TGTGCCAGCAGTTTGATGGCAGGGGGCAATCAGCCCCAGCATTTT
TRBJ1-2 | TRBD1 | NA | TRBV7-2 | CASSLAGTGNGYTF | TGTGCCAGCAGCTTAGCCGGGACAGGGAACGGCTACACCTTC
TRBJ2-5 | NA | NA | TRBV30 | CAWSAGAETQYF | TGTGCCTGGAGTGCTGGGGCCGAGACCCAGTACTTC
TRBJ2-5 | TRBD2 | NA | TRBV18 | CASSRATSGQETQYF | TGTGCCAGCTCAAGGGCTACTAGCGGCCAAGAGACCCAGTACTTC
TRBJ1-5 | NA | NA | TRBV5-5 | CASSLEYRQGNQPQHF | TGTGCCAGCAGCTTGGAATATCGGCAGGGCAATCAGCCCCAGCATTTT
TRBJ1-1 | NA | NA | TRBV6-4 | CASSVRLNTEAFF | TGTGCCAGCAGTGTACGGCTGAACACTGAAGCTTTCTTT
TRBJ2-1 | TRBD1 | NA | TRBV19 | CASRYKDHRKPGGVQFF | TGTGCCAGTAGATACAAAGACCACCGGAAACCAGGGGGCGTGCAGTTCTTC
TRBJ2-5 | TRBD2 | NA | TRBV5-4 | CASSTRLAVEETQYF | TGTGCCAGCAGCACCCGACTAGCGGTAGAAGAGACCCAGTACTTC
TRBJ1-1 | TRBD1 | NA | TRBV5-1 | CASSYDKPGQKGDTEAFF | TGCGCCAGCAGCTACGACAAACCGGGACAGAAAGGGGACACTGAAGCTTTCTTT
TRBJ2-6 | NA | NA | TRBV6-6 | CASHLGRVDGANVLTF | TGTGCCAGCCACTTAGGCCGCGTTGATGGGGCCAACGTCCTGACTTTC
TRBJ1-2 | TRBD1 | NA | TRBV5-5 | CASSSTLAGTESFNYGYTF | TGTGCCAGCAGCTCGACCCTAGCAGGGACAGAAAGTTTCAACTATGGCTACACCTTC
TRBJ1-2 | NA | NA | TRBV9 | CASSATLSNYGYTF | TGTGCCAGCAGCGCTACACTATCTAACTATGGCTACACCTTC
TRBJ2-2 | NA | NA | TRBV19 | CASSLTPQGIPGELFF | TGTGCCAGTAGTTTAACCCCACAGGGTATACCCGGGGAGCTGTTTTTT
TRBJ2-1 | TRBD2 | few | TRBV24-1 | CATSLLGTSGGLNEQFF | TGTGCCACCAGTCTCCTGGGAACTAGCGGGGGCCTCAATGAGCAGTTCTTC
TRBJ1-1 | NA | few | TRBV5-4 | CASSREGRGGGAFF | TGTGCCAGCAGCCGCGAGGGGAGGGGTGGGGGAGCTTTCTTT
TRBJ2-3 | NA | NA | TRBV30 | CAYSVSTDTQYF | TGTGCCTATAGCGTAAGCACAGATACGCAGTATTTT
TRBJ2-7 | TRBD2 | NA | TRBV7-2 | CASSIPSGGSYEQYF | TGTGCCAGCAGCATTCCTAGCGGGGGCTCCTACGAGCAGTACTTC
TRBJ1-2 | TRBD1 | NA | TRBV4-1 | CASSLGQGDYGYTF | TGCGCCAGCAGCCTAGGACAGGGCGACTATGGCTACACCTTC
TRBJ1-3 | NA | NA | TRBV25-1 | CASSEGGNTIYF | TGTGCCAGCAGTGAAGGGGGAAACACCATATATTTT